The next 4 T cell receptor beta chains were all read from a single sample in a study of blood T cell repertoires in COVID-19. Using immunoSEQ multiplex PCR, the repertoire was profiled, and TCRdb retains in-frame clones only, with some absent. The top ten hold 11% of the sample, which has around 78,000 clones, under 90% seen once. The sequencing sample was made of peripheral blood. The source of these receptors is a man in his 70s with active or convalescent COVID-19.

The CDR3 reads CATSKPPEKLFF. The DNA for the CDR3 is TGTGCCACCAGCAAGCCTCCTGAAAAACTGTTTTTT. V gene TRBV15 combines with J gene TRBJ1-4, with no clear D. CDR3 size: 12 residues. Germline V gene lookup returns CDR1 LNHNV and CDR2 YYDKDF (reference sequence). V lost 4 bases to trimming and J lost 7 bases, with 7 bases between them.

This chain joins TRBV7-9 and TRBJ1-6, with TRBD1 as a possible D gene (6 bases). This CDR3 has 13 residues. Germline V gives CDR1 SEHNR, CDR2 FQNEAQ (reference sequence). Trimming took 4 bases from V and 8 from J, leaving 9 bases between them. The CDR3 sequence: CASSSQGDSPLHF. The DNA for the CDR3 is TGTGCCAGCAGCTCACAGGGAGATTCACCCCTCCACTTT.

The CDR3 coding sequence is TGTGCCAGCAGCTTATTCCCCAGGGGTCTTAGCAATCAGCCCCAGCATTTT. It translates to CASSLFPRGLSNQPQHF. The rearrangement joins TRBV11-3 to TRBJ1-5, with D possibly being TRBD1 (6 bases). The germline gives CDR1 SGHNT, CDR2 YENEEA. The CDR3 runs 17 residues. Trimming took 2 bases from V and 0 from J, leaving 14 bases between them.

The chain employs TRBV19 and TRBJ1-5, with D maybe TRBD1 (6 bases). The CDR3 spans 13 residues. CDR1 is LNHDA, CDR2 SQIVND, per germline (reference sequence). Trimming removed 9 bases from V and 5 bases from J, with 14 bases in between. CDR3 coding DNA: TGTGCCAGCGGGACACCCTGGGATCAGCCCCAGCATTTT. This translates into CASGTPWDQPQHF.